The 25 T cell receptor beta chains below all came from one sample that was sequenced in a study of cytomegalovirus exposure and HLA in healthy donors. The PCR was carried out with 60 Vbeta primers and 13 Jbeta primers. Sequencing used immunoSEQ multiplex PCR; TCRdb keeps in-frame clones, though not all of them. The repertoire includes some 180,000 clones, roughly 72% of them detected once, and approximately 2% sits in the top ten. The sequencing sample was made of PBMCs. These receptors were collected from a man aged 30 to 45 in good health and CMV-seronegative.

V usage is TRBV9 and J usage is TRBJ2-5; no definite D call. Germline values: CDR1 SGDLS, CDR2 YYNGEE. The CDR3 is 14 amino acids. Trimming cost V 0 bases and J 5 bases, with 11 bases left between them. CDR3 DNA sequence: TGTGCCAGCAGCGTAGGGAAGGAGTGGGAGACCCAGTACTTC. This translates into CASSVGKEWETQYF.

The CDR3 DNA sequence: TGTGCCAGCGCTCCAGCCCGCGGAGCCAAAAACATTCAGTACTTC. It yields the protein CASAPARGAKNIQYF. The chain combines TRBV28 with TRBJ2-4; D gene ambiguous. The V gene lost 8 bases and the J gene lost 0 bases, with 14 bases spanning the gap. Looked up from germline, CDR1 is MDHEN and CDR2 is SYDVKM. This CDR3 contains 15 residues.

The chain links TRBV9 to TRBJ2-7, with D possibly being TRBD2 (5 bases). Germline CDR1 reads SGDLS; CDR2 reads YYNGEE. This CDR3 region has 14 residues. V lost 0 bases to trimming and J lost 5 bases, with 12 bases between them. The CDR3 DNA sequence: TGTGCCAGCAGCGTAGCTACGGGGAACCACGAGCAGTACTTC. This encodes CASSVATGNHEQYF.

The chain employs TRBV10-2 and TRBJ2-5; D is unresolved. Germline-derived CDR1 and CDR2 are WSHSY and SAAADI. The CDR3 extends over 13 amino acids. Trimming stripped 6 bases from V and 6 bases from J, with 14 bases between. This chain's CDR3 is CASRAGARKTQYF. CDR3 nucleotide sequence: TGCGCCAGCAGGGCTGGTGCTAGGAAGACCCAGTACTTC.

The chain has TRBV28 and TRBJ2-7; 8 bases line up with TRBD2. V lost 2 bases, J lost 2 bases, and 2 bases stayed unmatched. Germline V gives CDR1 MDHEN, CDR2 SYDVKM. CDR3 length: 14 residues. This CDR3 reads CASSLRREAYEQYF. CDR3 in DNA: TGTGCCAGCAGTTTAAGGCGGGAGGCCTACGAGCAGTACTTC.

Regarding this clone: Other nucleotide sequences from this sample produce the same CDR3. The V call is TRBV7-9, the J call TRBJ2-7; 10 positions match TRBD2. After removal of 5 bases from V and 5 bases from J, the junction contained 6 bases not matched to a gene. The CDR3 spans 14 residues. CDR1 and CDR2 from the germline V gene are SEHNR and FQNEAQ (reference sequence). CDR3 residues: CASSLGLAGDEQYF. The CDR3 bases are TGTGCCAGCAGCCTTGGGCTAGCGGGAGACGAGCAGTACTTC.

This clone was counted once. The V and J genes are TRBV7-6 and TRBJ2-6; D ambiguous. The CDR3 has 17 residues. Trimming left V 5 bases short and J 2 bases short, with 16 bases between. Germline loops: CDR1 SGHVS, CDR2 FNYEAQ. The CDR3 nucleotides are TGTGCCAGCAGCATAACCGCCACCTCAGCTGGGGCCAACGTCCTGACTTTC. It specifies CASSITATSAGANVLTF.

The gene calls are TRBV7-3 and TRBJ1-1; no clear D. Germline V gene data show CDR1 as SGHTA and CDR2 as FQGTGA. This CDR3 is 14 amino acids long. Trimming stripped 5 bases from V and 4 bases from J, with 14 bases between. The CDR3 DNA reads as TGTGCCAGCAGCCCCGAAGCGGGTACCACTGAAGCTTTCTTT. Translated, it gives CASSPEAGTTEAFF.

The chain has TRBV28 and TRBJ2-3; 15 nucleotides match TRBD2. This CDR3 comprises 17 residues. V was clipped by 5 bases and J by 3 bases; unmatched bases: 6. Germline CDR1 reads MDHEN; CDR2 reads SYDVKM. The CDR3 DNA follows: TGTGCCAGCAGTACCTCCGGACTAGCGGGAGGGACAGATACGCAGTATTTT. Translation gives CASSTSGLAGGTDTQYF.

The rearrangement joins TRBV28 to TRBJ2-7, with D perhaps TRBD2 (5 bases). The germline V gene encodes CDR1 MDHEN and CDR2 SYDVKM. Trimming took 6 bases from V and 2 from J, leaving 14 bases between them. This CDR3 has 14 amino acids. CDR3: CASSTGLRPYEQYF. In DNA form, the CDR3 reads TGTGCCAGCAGCACTGGACTCCGCCCCTACGAGCAGTACTTC.

V gene TRBV6-4 combines with J gene TRBJ2-3; D not resolved. The CDR3 runs 14 residues. Germline V lookup: CDR1 MRHNA, CDR2 SNTAGT. V lost 6 bases and J 3 bases, leaving 13 bases between the germline ends. Here the CDR3 reads CASSPLPRTDTQYF. CDR3 coding DNA: TGTGCCAGCAGCCCCCTCCCGCGAACAGATACGCAGTATTTT.

The V call is TRBV6-5, the J call TRBJ2-7, with TRBD1 matching over 7 bases. The ends lost 5 bases at V and 2 bases at J; junction bases unmatched: 9. Germline V gives CDR1 MNHEY, CDR2 SVGAGI. This CDR3 spans 15 amino acids. The CDR3 sequence: CASSRTGTDPYEQYF. The DNA for the CDR3 is TGTGCCAGCAGTCGAACCGGGACAGACCCCTACGAGCAGTACTTC.

V and J are TRBV28 and TRBJ2-1; no firm D call. The CDR3 extends over 13 amino acids. V was cut by 8 bases and J by 0 bases, with 8 bases left in between. Germline loops: CDR1 MDHEN, CDR2 SYDVKM. Written as DNA, the CDR3 is TGTGCCAGCTTCGAGAGCTCCTACAATGAGCAGTTCTTC. This gives the protein CASFESSYNEQFF.

The chain is built from TRBV5-7 and TRBJ1-2; 11 bases map to TRBD1. TRBV5-7 is labeled an ORF, and its function is uncertain. There are 14 residues in the CDR3. V was clipped by 3 bases and J by 3 bases; unmatched bases: 1. CDR3 loop: CASSWDRGDYGYTF. The CDR3 region has the DNA TGTGCCAGCAGCTGGGACAGGGGGGACTATGGCTACACCTTC.

This chain joins TRBV19 and TRBJ1-5, with D possibly matching TRBD1 (5 bases). The V end was cut by 5 bases, the J end by 4 bases, with 12 bases between. This CDR3 comprises 14 residues. From germline, CDR1 is LNHDA and CDR2 SQIVND (reference sequence). CDR3 sequence reads: CASSVQGANQPQHF. For the CDR3, the DNA is TGTGCCAGTAGTGTCCAGGGTGCGAATCAGCCCCAGCATTTT.

The rearrangement uses TRBV5-1 and TRBJ2-7; D uncertain. V gave up 0 bases and J gave up 3 bases, with 10 bases separating them. Germline loops: CDR1 SGHRS, CDR2 YFSETQ. CDR3 size: 14 residues. Written as DNA, the CDR3 is TGCGCCAGCAGCTTGGGACATACCGGCTACGAGCAGTACTTC. It codes for CASSLGHTGYEQYF.

The V and J genes are TRBV9 and TRBJ2-3; D might be TRBD2 (5 bases). Trimming took off 0 bases at V and 5 bases at J, with 10 bases between the two ends. Germline V gives CDR1 SGDLS, CDR2 YYNGEE. The CDR3 consists of 14 residues. The CDR3 sequence: CASSVGLAVDTQYF. CDR3 DNA: TGTGCCAGCAGCGTAGGCCTAGCCGTAGATACGCAGTATTTT.

This clone was counted only a few times. V and J are TRBV15 and TRBJ2-1; possibly TRBD1 for D (6 bases). CDR3 size: 14 residues. Germline CDR1 reads LNHNV; CDR2 reads YYDKDF (reference sequence). The V gene lost 8 bases and the J gene lost 10 bases, with 21 bases spanning the gap. The CDR3 nucleotides read TGTGCCACCGCCCCCGGGACATGGCCTAGGGAGCAGTTCTTC. Encoded protein: CATAPGTWPREQFF.

This chain links TRBV5-4 with TRBJ1-1, with D possibly being TRBD1 (6 bases). Germline loops: CDR1 SGHNT, CDR2 YYREEE (reference sequence). This CDR3 has 15 residues. V was pared by 4 bases and J by 1 base, with 14 bases between. Written as DNA, the CDR3 is TGTGCCAGCAGCCCGTTACAGGGACCGAACACTGAAGCTTTCTTT. It encodes CASSPLQGPNTEAFF.

This clone turned up a few times. The rearrangement links TRBV7-2 to TRBJ2-7, with unresolved D. Germline V gene data show CDR1 as SGHTA and CDR2 as FQGNSA. Trimming stripped 5 bases from V and 1 base from J, with 6 bases between. This CDR3 spans 12 amino acids. The CDR3 sequence is CASSPKSYEQYF. As DNA, the CDR3 is TGTGCCAGCAGCCCAAAATCCTACGAGCAGTACTTC.

In DNA form, the CDR3 reads TGTGCAAGCGGATTGGACAGTTTCTCCTACGAGCAGTACTTC. It specifies CASGLDSFSYEQYF. The chain is built from TRBV27 and TRBJ2-7, with D possibly being TRBD1 (6 bases). Germline CDR1 is MNHEY and CDR2 is SMNVEV (reference sequence). This CDR3 comprises 14 residues.

The chain carries TRBV19 and TRBJ1-1; D remains unclear. CDR1 and CDR2 from the germline V gene are LNHDA and SQIVND (reference sequence). The CDR3 totals 11 residues. V shed 8 bases and J shed 1 base, with 5 bases lying between them. CDR3 coding DNA: TGTGCCAGTCTGAGGAACACTGAAGCTTTCTTT. It yields the protein CASLRNTEAFF.

This clone was counted only a few times. The rearrangement uses TRBV5-1 and TRBJ2-7, with 7 bases aligning to TRBD2. This CDR3 has 13 residues. The V and J ends lost 4 bases and 6 bases, in that order; junction bases with no gene match: 7. From germline, CDR1 is SGHRS and CDR2 YFSETQ. In nucleotides, the CDR3 is TGCGCCAGCAGCACCTTAGCGGGCGGCGAGCAGTACTTC. It specifies CASSTLAGGEQYF.

This clone was detected a few times. V gene TRBV30 combines with J gene TRBJ1-2, with D tentatively TRBD1 (5 bases). CDR3 size: 14 residues. Trimming left V 1 base short and J 3 bases short, with 12 bases between. Per the germline V gene, CDR1 is GTSNPN and CDR2 is SVGIG (reference sequence). The CDR3 region is CAWSASDSYYGYTF. The CDR3 DNA follows: TGTGCCTGGAGTGCGTCCGACAGCTACTATGGCTACACCTTC.

This chain joins TRBV18 and TRBJ2-5; D unclear. The ends were cut back, 6 bases at V and 5 bases at J, with 7 bases in the middle. CDR1 and CDR2 from the germline V gene are KGHSH and LQKENI. This CDR3 has 11 residues. CDR3 DNA: TGTGCCAGCTCGTCCGAGGAGACCCAGTACTTC. The encoded protein is CASSSEETQYF.